Presented here are 3 T cell receptor beta chains from one specimen sequenced in a study of regulatory T cells in long-lasting Graves disease. To make TCR beta libraries, researchers used iRepertoire HTBI primers and Arm-PCR of CDR3 regions. TCRdb re-called the multiplex PCR reads with MiXCR, one entry per CDR3 protein. Of hundreds of thousands of distinct CDR3 sequences in the sample, about 16% are singletons; the top ten hold approximately 11%. Time point denoted: newly diagnosed GD, antithyroid drugs for less than 3 months. RNA extracted from PBMCs served as the sequencing template. The sample also formed part of further work on T cells in Graves' hyperthyroidism and ophthalmopathy.

Source: peripheral blood mononuclear cells (PBMCs), taken at new diagnosis, from a patient treated with antithyroid drugs. The receptor source for this set is a woman under 40 with Graves disease.

This clonotype was seen repeatedly, ten times or more. The V call is TRBV24-1, the J call TRBJ2-5; perhaps TRBD2 as D (6 bases). Trimming cost V 6 bases and J 3 bases, with 16 bases left between them. Germline V lookup: CDR1 KGHDR, CDR2 SFDVKD. The CDR3 is made up of 15 amino acids. CDR3 in amino acids: CATSSLRDSKETQYF. CDR3 DNA sequence: TGTGCCACCAGTTCCTTGAGGGACTCCAAAGAGACCCAGTACTTC.

This clonotype was observed at least ten times. The J gene is TRBJ1-1, the V gene TRBV18; D unresolved. The V and J ends lost 4 bases and 2 bases respectively, with 11 bases between them. Germline-derived CDR1 and CDR2 are KGHSH and LQKENI. The CDR3 loop spans 14 amino acids. CDR3 in amino acids: CASSLGLSNTEAFF. DNA for the CDR3: TGTGCCAGCTCACTCGGACTGAGTAACACTGAAGCTTTCTTT.

This clonotype was recorded at least ten times. V usage is TRBV5-1 and J usage is TRBJ2-7; no clear D gene. CDR1 is SGHRS, CDR2 YFSETQ, per germline. The CDR3 contains 15 residues. The V end was cut by 0 bases, the J end by 3 bases, with 13 bases between. This CDR3 reads CASSLGPLADYEQYF. CDR3 bases: TGCGCCAGCAGCTTGGGGCCACTTGCAGACTACGAGCAGTACTTC.